This T cell receptor beta chain was sequenced during a study of breast tumors, draining lymph nodes, adjacent tissues. TCRdb re-called the multiplex PCR reads with MiXCR, one entry per CDR3 protein. The repertoire consists of around 300,000 distinct CDR3 sequences, with roughly 31% occurring once and the leading ten covering around 1%. The CDR3 covers 16 residues. Germline V CDR1 and CDR2: SGHTA, FQGTGA. V was pared by 6 bases and J by 15 bases, with 29 bases between. Study-wide findings and caveats: Most tumor T cells seemingly derive from lymph node, then expand in tumor. Tumor repertoires ranked between lymph nodes and nontumor tissue in diversity, with V and J gene preferences. Compared with basal-like, luminal-like tumors shared significantly more repertoire with nontumor tissue.

Samples came from axillary lymph nodes draining the breast cancer. As for this clonotype: Its cognate antigen is unknown.

The chain is built from TRBV7-3 and TRBJ2-2; either TRBD1 or TRBD2 may supply D (7 bases each). The TCR sequence derives from a female donor with breast cancer. Some clones in this sample may be carry-over from other donors' samples. Sequencing was carried out using axillary lymph node tissue. CDR3: CASSSQGGMDTGGLFF. CDR3 coding DNA: TGTGCCAGCAGTTCCCAGGGGGGTATGGACACCGGGGGGTTGTTTTTT. Drawing the rest from reference TRBV7-3 and TRBJ2-2, the complete variable domain is GAGVSQTPSNKVTEKGKYVELRCDPISGHTALYWYRQSLGQGPEFLIYFQGTGAADDSGLPNDRFFAVRPEGSVSTLKIQRTERGDSAVYLCASSSQGGMDTGGLFFGEGSRLTVL.